The 20 T cell receptor beta chains below were found in one sample sequenced in a study of somatic mutations in cytotoxic T cells in rheumatoid arthritis. Some clones are missing from TCRdb's copy, which holds only in-frame ones; the method was immunoSEQ multiplex PCR. The table records over 10,000 clones, over 70% of them present only once. The sample taken for sequencing was CD8+ T cells sorted from blood. These receptor sequences come from a man between 65 and 80 years old in good health.

The CDR3 DNA is TGTGCCAGTAGCCCAACCGGGACCACAGGCTACGAGCAGTACTTC. It yields the protein CASSPTGTTGYEQYF. This sequence joins TRBV19 and TRBJ2-7; either TRBD1 or TRBD2 may supply D (5 bases each). Germline V gene lookup returns CDR1 LNHDA and CDR2 SQIVND (reference sequence). The CDR3 contains 15 residues. With 6 bases removed from V and 3 bases from J, the gap between germline ends came to 18 bases.

The chain has TRBV6-1 and TRBJ2-2; 10 nucleotides line up with TRBD2. Germline values: CDR1 MNHNS, CDR2 SASEGT. V was pared by 2 bases and J by 4 bases, with 1 base of the junction left unmatched. The CDR3 has 15 amino acids. The chain's CDR3 is CASSELAGGTGELFF. CDR3 in DNA: TGTGCCAGCAGTGAATTAGCGGGAGGCACCGGGGAGCTGTTTTTT.

The chain joins TRBV7-6 to TRBJ2-7; weak D call: TRBD1 (5 bases). V gave up 2 bases and J gave up 5 bases, with 16 bases separating them. The CDR3 spans 15 residues. Germline V lookup: CDR1 SGHVS, CDR2 FNYEAQ. The CDR3: CASSLKDLQAHEQYF. As DNA, the CDR3 is TGTGCCAGCAGCTTAAAAGATCTACAGGCCCACGAGCAGTACTTC.

V and J are TRBV28 and TRBJ2-7; 10 positions match TRBD2. The CDR3 loop spans 13 amino acids. V gave up 8 bases and J gave up 0 bases; unmatched junction bases: 1. Germline V CDR1 and CDR2: MDHEN, SYDVKM. CDR3 region: CASGLAASYEQYF. CDR3 in DNA: TGTGCCAGCGGACTAGCGGCCTCCTACGAGCAGTACTTC.

V is TRBV10-1 and J is TRBJ2-2; D not certain. The CDR3 is made up of 14 amino acids. Trimming took off 6 bases at V and 0 bases at J, with 8 bases between the two ends. Germline values: CDR1 WNHNN, CDR2 SYGVQD (reference sequence). Written as DNA, the CDR3 is TGCGCCAGCAGAATTACACCGAACACCGGGGAGCTGTTTTTT. Amino acids: CASRITPNTGELFF.

The CDR3 loop is CASRSGASVNYGYTF. CDR3 in DNA: TGTGCCAGTCGTTCGGGCGCCTCGGTTAACTATGGCTACACCTTC. The chain joins TRBV19 to TRBJ1-2, with no clear D. The germline CDR1 and CDR2 sequences are LNHDA and SQIVND (reference sequence). There are 15 residues in the CDR3. Trimming pared 8 bases from V and 1 base from J, leaving 17 bases between.

The chain uses TRBV27 and TRBJ2-7, with D tentatively TRBD1 (5 bases). The CDR3 has 14 amino acids. The V end lost 3 bases, the J end lost 6 bases, and 15 bases lay between the germline ends. Germline values: CDR1 MNHEY, CDR2 SMNVEV (reference sequence). CDR3 sequence (DNA): TGTGCCAGCAGTTTCGGCGCAGGGATGGGCGAGCAGTACTTC. This codes for CASSFGAGMGEQYF.

The chain uses TRBV15 and TRBJ1-5; a possible D gene is TRBD1 (5 bases). Trimming shortened V by 7 bases and J by 4 bases, and 20 bases separated the two germline ends. Germline CDR1 LNHNV, CDR2 YYDKDF (reference sequence). The CDR3 contains 16 residues. DNA of the CDR3: TGTGCCACCAATTGGGGCTCAGGGTTCAGAAATCAGCCCCAGCATTTT. Translating it yields CATNWGSGFRNQPQHF.

The chain uses TRBV19 and TRBJ2-1; no clear D gene. The V gene's germline CDR1 is LNHDA and CDR2 SQIVND (reference sequence). This CDR3 has 15 residues. Trimming cost V 3 bases and J 15 bases, with 24 bases left between them. The CDR3 DNA is TGTGCCAGTAGTATCGGAACAGAGTTGGGTGTCGGGCGGTTCTTC. Its protein is CASSIGTELGVGRFF.

The chain has TRBV4-1 and TRBJ2-5, with 7 bases aligning to TRBD2. V shed 4 bases and J 5 bases; nucleotides not matched to a gene: 10. The CDR3 totals 15 residues. CDR1 is MGHRA, CDR2 YSYEKL, per germline. The CDR3 loop reads CASSLSPGGGETQYF. The CDR3 bases are TGCGCCAGCAGCCTCAGCCCGGGGGGAGGCGAGACCCAGTACTTC.

A few counts support this clone. The chain recombines TRBV7-4 with TRBJ1-1; weak D call: TRBD1 (6 bases). The CDR3 spans 14 residues. V dropped 4 bases and J dropped 1 base, with 10 bases sitting between them. CDR1 SGHVT and CDR2 SQSDAQ come from the germline V gene. DNA of the CDR3: TGTGCCAGCAGCTCGCCGGACAGGAACACTGAAGCTTTCTTT. Its translation: CASSSPDRNTEAFF.

V and J are TRBV4-1 and TRBJ2-7; D may be TRBD1 or TRBD2 (6 bases each). This CDR3 comprises 15 residues. Trimming left V 1 base short and J 0 bases short, with 10 bases between. Germline V lookup: CDR1 MGHRA, CDR2 YSYEKL. Written as DNA, the CDR3 is TGCGCCAGCAGCCAAGGGAGGGGGAACTCCTACGAGCAGTACTTC. This gives the protein CASSQGRGNSYEQYF.

In this sample, this clone turned up a few times. The rearrangement links TRBV4-2 to TRBJ1-5; 7 nucleotides match TRBD1. CDR3 length: 14 residues. After removal of 1 base from V and 4 bases from J, the junction contained 1 base not matched to a gene. The V gene's germline CDR1 is LGHNA and CDR2 YNFKEQ. CDR3 amino acids: CASSQGDSNQPQHF. The CDR3 nucleotides read TGTGCCAGCAGCCAAGGGGACAGTAATCAGCCCCAGCATTTT.

This rearrangement joins TRBV28 to TRBJ1-6; no clear D gene. The V gene lost 6 bases and the J gene lost 10 bases, with 19 bases spanning the gap. The germline gives CDR1 MDHEN, CDR2 SYDVKM. The CDR3 is made up of 15 amino acids. The CDR3 here is CASSPTALLASPLHF. The CDR3 DNA follows: TGTGCCAGCAGCCCCACAGCCCTTCTAGCCTCACCCCTCCACTTT.

This chain uses TRBV11-3 with TRBJ2-7, with TRBD1 as a possible D gene (5 bases). Germline V CDR1 and CDR2: SGHNT, YENEEA. The CDR3 contains 16 residues. Trimming pared 2 bases from V and 2 bases from J, leaving 16 bases between. This CDR3 reads CASSLTSTELPYEQYF. DNA for the CDR3: TGTGCCAGCAGCTTAACGTCGACAGAGCTCCCCTACGAGCAGTACTTC. The variable domain in full, completed from reference TRBV11-3 and TRBJ2-7, reads EAGVVQSPRYKIIEKKQPVAFWCNPISGHNTLYWYLQNLGQGPELLIRYENEEAVDDSQLPKDRFSAERLKGVDSTLKIQPAELGDSAVYLCASSLTSTELPYEQYFGPGTRLTVT.

The chain couples TRBV9 to TRBJ2-5, with D uncertain. Germline CDR1 is SGDLS and CDR2 is YYNGEE. This CDR3 has 15 residues. Trimming left V 0 bases short and J 5 bases short, with 14 bases between. The CDR3: CASSVEGVGQETQYF. CDR3 nucleotides: TGTGCCAGCAGCGTAGAAGGAGTAGGTCAGGAGACCCAGTACTTC.

In nucleotides, the CDR3 is TGCAGCGCCGGAGCGTCTTACAATGAGCAGTTCTTC. Encoded protein: CSAGASYNEQFF. The chain recombines TRBV29-1 with TRBJ2-1; D unclear. Trimming left V 7 bases short and J 4 bases short, with 11 bases between. The CDR3 covers 12 residues. CDR1 is SQVTM and CDR2 is ANQGSEA in the germline V gene.

The genes are TRBV5-8 and TRBJ1-1, with 7 nucleotides matching TRBD1. CDR1 and CDR2 from the germline V gene are SGHTS and YDEGEE. The length of the CDR3 is 15 residues. Trimming took 0 bases from V and 5 from J; bases not matched to a gene: 7. In DNA, the CDR3 is TGTGCCAGCAGCTTGGACAGGGGACAGAATACTGAAGCTTTCTTT. Protein: CASSLDRGQNTEAFF.

The chain uses TRBV5-4 and TRBJ1-3; a possible D gene is TRBD1 (5 bases). From germline, CDR1 is SGHNT and CDR2 YYREEE (reference sequence). This CDR3 is built from 16 residues. The V end lost 4 bases, the J end lost 1 base, and 15 bases lay between the germline ends. The CDR3 region has the DNA TGTGCCAGCAGCGGGGCGGGTGTCGGGTCTGGAAACACCATATATTTT. This encodes CASSGAGVGSGNTIYF.

The chain employs TRBV7-9 and TRBJ2-7; 8 bases align to TRBD2. This CDR3 contains 15 residues. The V gene's germline CDR1 is SEHNR and CDR2 FQNEAQ (reference sequence). Trimming took 5 bases from V and 2 from J; bases not matched to a gene: 8. CDR3 sequence: CASSGGTSGTYEQYF. The CDR3 DNA follows: TGTGCCAGCAGCGGCGGCACTAGCGGTACCTACGAGCAGTACTTC. Looking up the rest from reference TRBV7-9 and TRBJ2-7 gives the full variable domain: DTGVSQNPRHKITKRGQNVTFRCDPISEHNRLYWYRQTLGQGPEFLTYFQNEAQLEKSRLLSDRFSAERPKGSFSTLEIQRTEQGDSAMYLCASSGGTSGTYEQYFGPGTRLTVT.